A selection of T cell receptor beta chains follows, all from one sample in a study of CD8 T cells in ankylosing spondylitis. MiXCR was run by TCRdb on the 5' RACE reads, yielding one entry per CDR3 protein. The data hold roughly 670,000 distinct CDR3 sequences, with around a fifth observed a single time. The sample taken for sequencing was blood, either unsorted or a sorted T cell fraction (not recorded which). The receptor source for this set is a male donor with ankylosing spondylitis. Each CDR3 is given with its conserved first and last residue. Each record gives: CDR3 DNA, CDR3 protein, clone size, D gene, CDR3 length, J gene, V gene. A D gene is named only where the DNA matches it firmly. Some rows mark clone size as missing; the rest say once, few, many or name a class of expanded clone.

DNA: TGTGCCACCAGTGTCCGACTAGCGGGAGATGGAGATACGCAGTATTTT; CDR3: CATSVRLAGDGDTQYF; size: .; D: TRBD2; length: 16; J: TRBJ2-3; V: TRBV24-1
DNA: TGCAGTGCTAGTGGGCAGGGGGCTTTAGCCAAAAACATTCAGTACTTC; CDR3: CSASGQGALAKNIQYF; size: .; D: TRBD1; length: 16; J: TRBJ2-4; V: TRBV20-1
DNA: TGTGCCAGCAGCAGAGGAATCTCTCCCGGGGAGCTGTTTTTT; CDR3: CASSRGISPGELFF; size: .; D: .; length: 14; J: TRBJ2-2; V: TRBV5-6
DNA: TGTGCCAGCAGCTCCGACAGGGGTGAAAAACTGTTTTTT; CDR3: CASSSDRGEKLFF; size: few; D: TRBD1; length: 13; J: TRBJ1-4; V: TRBV7-2
DNA: TGTGCCAGCAGACTTGGCGGGGGGAAGTCAGGTGAGCAGTTCTTC; CDR3: CASRLGGGKSGEQFF; size: .; D: TRBD2; length: 15; J: TRBJ2-1; V: TRBV12-3/TRBV12-4
DNA: TGTGCCAGCAGTGAATTTGACAGGGGGCAGGCAGATACGCAGTATTTT; CDR3: CASSEFDRGQADTQYF; size: .; D: TRBD1; length: 16; J: TRBJ2-3; V: TRBV25-1
DNA: TGTGCCAGCAGGTTAAGGGTGGGGACCTACTATGGCTACACCTTC; CDR3: CASRLRVGTYYGYTF; size: .; D: .; length: 15; J: TRBJ1-2; V: TRBV11-2
DNA: TGTGCCAGCAGTTTAGCAGGGGTCGGCGACGAGCAGTACTTC; CDR3: CASSLAGVGDEQYF; size: .; D: .; length: 14; J: TRBJ2-7; V: TRBV27
DNA: TGCAGTGCTAGAGATGGGGGGACTACCCCGGGCTACAATGAGCAGTTCTTC; CDR3: CSARDGGTTPGYNEQFF; size: .; D: TRBD2; length: 17; J: TRBJ2-1; V: TRBV20-1
DNA: TGCGCCAGCAGCTTTTGGACCGCAAGCTACGAGCAGTACTTC; CDR3: CASSFWTASYEQYF; size: .; D: .; length: 14; J: TRBJ2-7; V: TRBV5-1
DNA: TGCAGCGTTGCCGGGACAGGGTTACCCTCCTCCTACAATGAGCAGTTCTTC; CDR3: CSVAGTGLPSSYNEQFF; size: .; D: TRBD1; length: 17; J: TRBJ2-1; V: TRBV29-1
DNA: TGTGCCAGCAGTTACGAGACAGGGTACGGTGAGCAGTTCTTC; CDR3: CASSYETGYGEQFF; size: few; D: TRBD1; length: 14; J: TRBJ2-1; V: TRBV6-5
DNA: TGTGCCAGCAGCGTAGGGCAACTGGTAGCGGGGTCAGGGGAGACCCAGTACTTC; CDR3: CASSVGQLVAGSGETQYF; size: few; D: TRBD2; length: 18; J: TRBJ2-5; V: TRBV9
DNA: TGCGCCAGCAGCTTGGACAGACCCGCGGACGCCATATATTTT; CDR3: CASSLDRPADAIYF; size: .; D: .; length: 14; J: TRBJ1-3; V: TRBV5-1